This entry lists 7 T cell receptor beta chains sequenced from one sample in a study of blood T cell repertoires in COVID-19. Repertoires were generated with immunoSEQ multiplex PCR, while TCRdb's copy carries only in-frame clones and drops some. The table records about 78,000 clones, 75% to 95% of them present only once. The sample taken for sequencing was peripheral blood. These receptor sequences come from a woman at least 80 years old with acute or convalescent COVID-19.

V gene TRBV29-1 combines with J gene TRBJ2-5; weak D call: TRBD2 (5 bases). CDR1 and CDR2 from the germline V gene are SQVTM and ANQGSEA. The V gene lost 3 bases and the J gene lost 7 bases, with 33 bases spanning the gap. The CDR3 has 19 residues. This CDR3 reads CSVELPTEYRTRPSVTQYF. In DNA form, the CDR3 reads TGCAGCGTTGAGCTCCCGACCGAGTACCGGACTCGCCCGAGCGTGACCCAGTACTTC.

This clone was recorded only once. V usage is TRBV19 and J usage is TRBJ2-1; 10 nucleotides match TRBD1. V gave up 9 bases and J gave up 5 bases; unmatched junction bases: 10. Per the germline V gene, CDR1 is LNHDA and CDR2 is SQIVND (reference sequence). CDR3 length equals 15 residues. CDR3 sequence reads: CASRRSGQGHNEQFF. CDR3 sequence (DNA): TGTGCCAGCAGAAGATCGGGACAGGGGCACAATGAGCAGTTCTTC.

This chain connects TRBV5-1 to TRBJ1-3; 8 positions agree with TRBD1. The V and J ends lost 4 bases and 2 bases, in that order; junction bases with no gene match: 5. Germline loops: CDR1 SGHRS, CDR2 YFSETQ. This CDR3 region has 15 residues. CDR3 DNA: TGCGCCAGCAGCGACACACAGGGGGCTGGAAACACCATATATTTT. This gives the protein CASSDTQGAGNTIYF.

The chain couples TRBV24-1 to TRBJ2-3; TRBD1 is a possible D gene (5 bases). Germline-derived CDR1 and CDR2 are KGHDR and SFDVKD. CDR3 size: 13 residues. V lost 4 bases and J lost 6, with 10 bases in between. The CDR3 DNA reads as TGTGCCACCAGTGACCCAGGGTTGGATACGCAGTATTTT. Protein sequence: CATSDPGLDTQYF.

The chain uses TRBV5-1 and TRBJ1-5; TRBD1 agrees at 8 bases. The junction had 4 bases not matched to a gene; V was cut back by 0 bases and J by 5 bases. The length of the CDR3 is 15 residues. CDR1 is SGHRS and CDR2 is YFSETQ in the germline V gene. The CDR3 bases are TGCGCCAGCAGCTTGGGGACAGGGAACCATCAGCCCCAGCATTTT. Translating it yields CASSLGTGNHQPQHF.

The chain has TRBV6-5 and TRBJ1-1, with TRBD1 identical over 9 bases. The CDR3 is 14 residues long. Losses at the gene ends were 5 bases for V and 5 bases for J; bases not matched to a gene: 6. Germline V CDR1 and CDR2: MNHEY, SVGAGI. The CDR3 protein is CASSKTGGRTEAFF. The CDR3 DNA follows: TGTGCCAGCAGTAAAACAGGGGGCAGGACTGAAGCTTTCTTT.

The chain is built from TRBV5-1 and TRBJ1-3; TRBD1 matches 7 bases. CDR3 length equals 16 residues. Germline loops: CDR1 SGHRS, CDR2 YFSETQ. J was trimmed by 0 bases and V by 4 bases; bases with no gene match: 7. CDR3 amino acids: CASSPTGASSGNTIYF. Written as DNA, the CDR3 is TGCGCCAGCAGCCCAACAGGGGCCTCCTCTGGAAACACCATATATTTT.